The 25 T cell receptor beta chains given below trace back to one sample, sequenced in a study of control samples from healthy donors and cancer patients. Profiled with immunoSEQ multiplex PCR; TCRdb holds only in-frame clones, not every one. Altogether 20,000 to 30,000 clones are present, roughly 93% being singletons, with the ten largest covering under 15%. The sample taken for sequencing was PBMCs. The receptor source for this set is a man aged 45-65 years with lung cancer.

The V gene is TRBV5-6, the J gene TRBJ2-7, with D maybe TRBD1 (5 bases). The CDR3 has 16 residues. Germline values: CDR1 SGHDT, CDR2 YYEEEE. V lost 4 bases, J lost 1 base, and 18 bases lay in between. The DNA for the CDR3 is TGTGCCAGCAGCATCCCTTCCGACAGTCCATCCTACGAGCAGTACTTC. Amino acid sequence: CASSIPSDSPSYEQYF.

The chain recombines TRBV11-2 with TRBJ1-1; weak D call: TRBD1 (5 bases). The CDR3 spans 14 residues. Germline V gene data show CDR1 as SGHAT and CDR2 as FQNNGV. The V and J ends lost 0 bases and 5 bases respectively, with 10 bases between them. The CDR3 protein is CASSLDPGNTEAFF. The CDR3 DNA reads TGTGCCAGCAGCTTAGACCCAGGGAATACTGAAGCTTTCTTT.

The rearrangement uses TRBV19 and TRBJ1-1; TRBD1 matches at 9 bases. This CDR3 is built from 15 residues. Germline CDR1 is LNHDA and CDR2 is SQIVND (reference sequence). With 6 bases clipped from V and 8 bases from J, the junction kept 13 bases outside the gene matches. Here the CDR3 DNA reads TGTGCCAGTAGAACCGGGACAGGGAGCCAGGTAGAAGCTTTCTTT. Amino acid sequence: CASRTGTGSQVEAFF.

The chain joins TRBV7-9 to TRBJ2-2, with D perhaps TRBD2 (5 bases). Trimming removed 5 bases at V and 1 base at J, with 11 bases between. This CDR3 contains 15 residues. The germline V gene encodes CDR1 SEHNR and CDR2 FQNEAQ (reference sequence). CDR3: CASSAPGVNTGELFF. CDR3 DNA sequence: TGTGCCAGCAGCGCCCCCGGGGTGAACACCGGGGAGCTGTTTTTT.

The chain uses TRBV19 and TRBJ1-6, with TRBD1 matching 8 bases. V was pared by 6 bases and J by 7 bases, with 8 bases of the junction left unmatched. Germline CDR1 is LNHDA and CDR2 is SQIVND (reference sequence). The CDR3 sequence is 15 residues long. The CDR3 DNA reads TGTGCCAGTAGGCCCAGGAGACAGGGGAATTCACCCCTCCACTTT. Protein sequence: CASRPRRQGNSPLHF.

J is TRBJ2-2 and V is TRBV5-5, with 10 nucleotides matching TRBD1. Germline CDR1 and CDR2: SGHKS and YYEKEE (reference sequence). The CDR3 extends over 16 amino acids. The V segment lost 0 bases and the J segment 6 bases; nucleotides outside the gene matches: 5. The DNA of the CDR3 is TGTGCCAGCAGCTTGGCCCGGGACAGGGGATCCGGGGAGCTGTTTTTT. Its protein is CASSLARDRGSGELFF.

The V gene is TRBV18, the J gene TRBJ1-5; D is uncertain. The CDR3 is made up of 13 amino acids. From germline, CDR1 is KGHSH and CDR2 LQKENI. V shed 6 bases and J shed 5 bases, with 11 bases lying between them. CDR3 amino acids: CASSNTQDQPQHF. The CDR3 coding sequence is TGTGCCAGCTCTAATACCCAGGATCAGCCCCAGCATTTT. The variable domain in full, with the rest retrieved from reference TRBV18 and TRBJ1-5, is NAGVMQNPRHLVRRRGQEARLRCSPMKGHSHVYWYRQLPEEGLKFMVYLQKENIIDESGMPKERFSAEFPKEGPSILRIQQVVRGDSAAYFCASSNTQDQPQHFGDGTRLSIL.

The genes are TRBV3-1 (or the pseudogene TRBV3-2) and TRBJ1-2; 9 bases line up with TRBD1. This CDR3 has 16 residues. The V segment lost 1 base and the J segment 4 bases; nucleotides outside the gene matches: 7. Per germline, CDR1 LGHDT and CDR2 YNNKEL (reference sequence). The CDR3 sequence is CASSQGTGDYFYGYTF. CDR3 DNA: TGTGCCAGCAGCCAAGGGACAGGGGATTATTTCTATGGCTACACCTTC.

This chain joins TRBV10-3 and TRBJ2-2; perhaps TRBD1 as D (5 bases). Germline CDR1 reads ENHRY; CDR2 reads SYGVKD. V shed 6 bases and J shed 4 bases, with 12 bases lying between them. There are 14 residues in the CDR3. This CDR3 reads CAIRNLGATGELFF. CDR3 nucleotides: TGTGCCATCAGGAACCTAGGGGCCACCGGGGAGCTGTTTTTT.

V gene TRBV6-5 combines with J gene TRBJ1-2; D gene unclear. Germline lookup yields CDR1 MNHEY and CDR2 SVGAGI. The CDR3 runs to 15 residues. With 4 bases removed from V and 2 bases from J, the gap between germline ends came to 14 bases. The DNA for the CDR3 is TGTGCCAGCAGTTGGGGAGGGCCGGGGAACTATGGCTACACCTTC. Its protein product is CASSWGGPGNYGYTF.

In its sample, this clone was seen once. The V and J genes are TRBV3-1 (or the pseudogene TRBV3-2) and TRBJ2-3, with 10 bases that match TRBD2. Germline V lookup: CDR1 LGHDT, CDR2 YNNKEL (reference sequence). J gave up 4 bases and V 0 bases, and 7 bases lay outside the gene matches. The CDR3 covers 17 residues. In DNA, the CDR3 is TGTGCCAGCAGCCAAGAGATCCAGCGGGGGGGCGCAGATACGCAGTATTTT. This gives the protein CASSQEIQRGGADTQYF.

This clone was detected only once. The chain employs TRBV3-1 (or the pseudogene TRBV3-2) and TRBJ2-7; 9 bases fit TRBD1. CDR1 is LGHDT and CDR2 is YNNKEL in the germline V gene (reference sequence). The V and J ends lost 3 bases and 4 bases, in that order; junction bases with no gene match: 10. The CDR3 extends over 16 amino acids. Written as DNA, the CDR3 is TGTGCCAGCAGCCAGTTTGGGACAGGGATAAGGTACGAGCAGTACTTC. Translating it yields CASSQFGTGIRYEQYF.

The chain couples TRBV6-2 or TRBV6-3 to TRBJ2-7; D is perhaps TRBD2 (6 bases). Germline V gene lookup returns CDR1 MNHEY and CDR2 SVGEGT. Trimming removed 6 bases from V and 3 bases from J, with 24 bases in between. The CDR3 extends over 17 amino acids. The CDR3, as DNA: TGTGCCAGCAGCGCCGATAGGAGCGGGCAGTGGAACTACGAGCAGTACTTC. This gives the protein CASSADRSGQWNYEQYF.

The V call is TRBV7-9, the J call TRBJ2-1; 8 bases are shared with TRBD1. Per the germline V gene, CDR1 is SEHNR and CDR2 is FQNEAQ (reference sequence). This CDR3 spans 15 amino acids. The ends lost 5 bases at V and 6 bases at J; junction bases unmatched: 9. CDR3 protein: CASSAPGQASNEQFF. The CDR3 coding sequence is TGTGCCAGCAGCGCACCGGGACAGGCCAGCAATGAGCAGTTCTTC.

J is TRBJ1-2 and V is TRBV12-3 or TRBV12-4; D call uncertain. Trimming stripped 6 bases from V and 2 bases from J, with 7 bases between. The CDR3 consists of 12 residues. CDR3 amino acids: CASSARNYGYTF. In nucleotides, the CDR3 is TGTGCCAGCAGCGCTAGGAACTATGGCTACACCTTC.

This chain connects TRBV7-9 to TRBJ1-4, with D perhaps TRBD1 (5 bases). Deletions cut 5 bases from V and 7 bases from J, with 17 bases between. The germline V gene encodes CDR1 SEHNR and CDR2 FQNEAQ (reference sequence). This CDR3 is 15 amino acids long. The CDR3 spells CASSIGSGETEKLFF. The CDR3, as DNA: TGTGCCAGCAGCATAGGGTCGGGGGAAACTGAAAAACTGTTTTTT.

The genes are TRBV7-9 and TRBJ1-5; possible D gene TRBD1, 6 bases. V shed 4 bases and J shed 1 base, with 14 bases lying between them. CDR1 SEHNR and CDR2 FQNEAQ come from the germline V gene (reference sequence). The CDR3 consists of 16 residues. The CDR3 sequence: CASSSGVGQSNQPQHF. CDR3 DNA: TGTGCCAGCAGCTCAGGGGTAGGGCAGAGCAATCAGCCCCAGCATTTT.

This chain connects TRBV5-6 to TRBJ1-2, with D unclear. The CDR3 contains 14 residues. Germline V lookup: CDR1 SGHDT, CDR2 YYEEEE. V was pared by 4 bases and J by 4 bases, with 14 bases between. In nucleotides, the CDR3 is TGTGCCAGCAGCGGTCCCGTGTACTTCTATGGCTACACCTTC. Protein product: CASSGPVYFYGYTF.

DNA for the CDR3: TGTGCCAGCAGCTTAGCTCGGGGAAGGGCCAACGTCCTGACTTTC. As protein: CASSLARGRANVLTF. This chain joins TRBV7-2 and TRBJ2-6; tentative D call: TRBD2 (5 bases). The CDR3 length is 15 residues. V lost 0 bases and J 5 bases, leaving 8 bases between the germline ends. Germline assignment: CDR1 SGHTA and CDR2 FQGNSA. The variable domain in full, completed from reference TRBV7-2 and TRBJ2-6, reads GAGVSQSPSNKVTEKGKDVELRCDPISGHTALYWYRQSLGQGLEFLIYFQGNSAPDKSGLPSDRFSAERTGGSVSTLTIQRTQQEDSAVYLCASSLARGRANVLTFGAGSRLTVL.

The chain employs TRBV27 and TRBJ2-7; D remains unclear. V shed 3 bases and J shed 3 bases, with 9 bases lying between them. Germline V gene lookup returns CDR1 MNHEY and CDR2 SMNVEV (reference sequence). The CDR3 loop spans 13 amino acids. The CDR3 DNA sequence: TGTGCCAGCAGTTTGAACAGCATCTACGAGCAGTACTTC. Translating gives CASSLNSIYEQYF.

The rearrangement uses TRBV3-1 (or the pseudogene TRBV3-2) and TRBJ2-7; TRBD2 agrees at 11 bases. The J segment lost 5 bases and the V segment lost 3 bases, leaving 9 bases of the junction unmatched. Germline-derived CDR1 and CDR2 are LGHDT and YNNKEL (reference sequence). This CDR3 region has 16 residues. The CDR3 protein is CASSQSTSGGFNEQYF. The CDR3 coding sequence is TGTGCCAGCAGCCAGAGTACTAGCGGGGGATTCAACGAGCAGTACTTC.

CDR3 sequence (DNA): TGTGCCAGCACCCCACCGGGAGTCAATCAGCCCCAGCATTTT. This encodes CASTPPGVNQPQHF. The rearrangement links TRBV6-2 or TRBV6-3 to TRBJ1-5, with D hard to call. Germline V gives CDR1 MNHEY, CDR2 SVGEGT. The CDR3 runs to 14 residues. Trimming stripped 7 bases from V and 3 bases from J, with 13 bases between.

The rearrangement uses TRBV18 and TRBJ2-5; no definite D call. The V end was cut by 3 bases, the J end by 5 bases, with 10 bases between. Germline V gives CDR1 KGHSH, CDR2 LQKENI. The CDR3 runs to 13 residues. The CDR3 nucleotides are TGTGCCAGCTCACCGAATGGCGCGGAGACCCAGTACTTC. Protein sequence: CASSPNGAETQYF.

This chain uses TRBV5-6 with TRBJ2-5; D may be TRBD1 (6 bases). The V gene's germline CDR1 is SGHDT and CDR2 YYEEEE. Trimming shortened V by 4 bases and J by 7 bases, and 17 bases separated the two germline ends. The CDR3 sequence is 14 residues long. This chain's CDR3 is CASSTSRTEGTQYF. Written as DNA, the CDR3 is TGTGCCAGCAGCACTTCACGGACAGAAGGGACCCAGTACTTC.

The V call is TRBV6-1, the J call TRBJ2-1; D is ambiguous. CDR3 size: 14 residues. Trimming took off 3 bases at V and 12 bases at J, with 18 bases between the two ends. Germline V gene data show CDR1 as MNHNS and CDR2 as SASEGT. The chain's CDR3 is CASSEGPLLTMQFF. In DNA, the CDR3 is TGTGCCAGCAGTGAGGGCCCCTTGTTAACAATGCAGTTCTTC.